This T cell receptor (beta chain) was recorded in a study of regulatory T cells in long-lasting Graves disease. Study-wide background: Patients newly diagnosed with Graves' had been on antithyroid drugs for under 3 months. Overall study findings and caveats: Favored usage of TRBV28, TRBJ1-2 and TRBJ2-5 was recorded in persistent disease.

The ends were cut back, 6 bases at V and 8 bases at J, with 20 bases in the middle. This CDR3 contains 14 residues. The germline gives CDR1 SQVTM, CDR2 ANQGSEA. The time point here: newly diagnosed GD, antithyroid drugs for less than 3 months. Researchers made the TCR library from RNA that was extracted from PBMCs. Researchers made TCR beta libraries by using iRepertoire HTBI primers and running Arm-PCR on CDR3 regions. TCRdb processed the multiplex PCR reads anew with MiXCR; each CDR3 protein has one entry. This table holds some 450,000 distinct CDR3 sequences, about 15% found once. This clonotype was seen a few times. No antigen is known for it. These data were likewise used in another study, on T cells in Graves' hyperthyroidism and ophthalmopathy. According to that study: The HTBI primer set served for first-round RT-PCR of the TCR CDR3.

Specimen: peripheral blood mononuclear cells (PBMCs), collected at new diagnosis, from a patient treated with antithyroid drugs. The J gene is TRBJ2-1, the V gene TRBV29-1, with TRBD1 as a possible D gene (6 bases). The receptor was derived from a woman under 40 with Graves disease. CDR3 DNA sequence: TGCAGCGTCCGCAGGGGCTCGGAGGCTTATGAGCAGTTCTTC. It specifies CSVRRGSEAYEQFF.